This entry concerns a single T cell receptor beta chain. Its antigen is unidentified. Quantitative barcoded 5'-RACE was used to prepare TCR beta libraries. TCRdb re-analysed the 5' RACE reads in MiXCR, keeping a single row per CDR3 protein. The sample contains roughly 250,000 distinct CDR3 sequences, roughly a tenth of which appear only once. This sample was included in a study of CD8 T cells in ankylosing spondylitis. Study results and caveats: There was reportedly significant enrichment of clones that were disease-linked in matched ankylosing spondylitis synovial fluid. Earlier studies detected some motif variants in reactive arthritis synovial fluid and blood.

Germline V gene sequence: CDR1 LGHNT, CDR2 FRNRAP. The CDR3 has 12 residues. Trimming took 8 bases from V and 4 from J, leaving 11 bases between them. This clonotype was sampled from a male donor with ankylosing spondylitis or in good health (not recorded which). The chain has TRBV12-5 and TRBJ1-2; D remains unclear. Specimen: blood, either unsorted or a sorted T cell fraction (not recorded which). This CDR3 reads CASSPQTYGYTF. The CDR3 region has the DNA TGTGCTAGTTCTCCCCAAACCTATGGCTACACCTTC.